These 8 T cell receptor beta chains came from one sample sequenced in a study of shared clonotypes between healthy human individuals. CD8 cells classed as naive were CD45RO-negative and positively selected for CCR7, excluding terminally differentiated effector memory CD45RA+ cells. Sequencing was performed with immunoSEQ multiplex PCR; in TCRdb, only in-frame clones are kept and a portion is missing. The sample lists about 800,000 clones, around 96% occurring once. The sequenced material came from naive CD8+ T cells sorted from blood. Source of these receptors: a man aged 25 to 40 in good health.

J is TRBJ2-1 and V is TRBV9; no definite D call. The CDR3 runs to 18 residues. CDR1 and CDR2 (germline): SGDLS, YYNGEE. Trimming removed 4 bases from V and 1 base from J, with 21 bases in between. In DNA form, the CDR3 reads TGTGCCAGCAGCACCCGTGTGGGTTCACTCGGTTCCTACAATGAGCAGTTCTTC. Translation gives CASSTRVGSLGSYNEQFF.

The chain has TRBV7-7 and TRBJ2-1; either TRBD1 or TRBD2 may supply D (5 bases each). The CDR3 spans 15 residues. V was clipped by 5 bases and J by 4 bases, with 15 bases between them. Germline loops: CDR1 SSHAT, CDR2 FNYEAQ (reference sequence). The chain's CDR3 is CASSPGDGEYNEQFF. The CDR3 region has the DNA TGTGCCAGCAGCCCTGGGGACGGGGAGTACAATGAGCAGTTCTTC.

CDR3 in DNA: TGTGCCAGCAGCAGCCGGACTAGCGGGAAGGAAGAGACCCAGTACTTC. Its protein is CASSSRTSGKEETQYF. V gene TRBV11-2 combines with J gene TRBJ2-5; TRBD2 agrees at 12 bases. The length of the CDR3 is 16 residues. CDR1 SGHAT and CDR2 FQNNGV come from the germline V gene. Trimming at V came to 5 bases and at J to 3 bases, leaving 7 bases not matched to a gene.

The genes are TRBV11-1 and TRBJ2-7; D gene uncertain. The V gene lost 8 bases and the J gene lost 2 bases, with 13 bases spanning the gap. The CDR3 runs 13 residues. The germline gives CDR1 SGHAT, CDR2 FQDESV (reference sequence). The CDR3 loop is CASASAATYEQYF. CDR3 nucleotides: TGTGCCAGCGCGTCGGCTGCAACCTACGAGCAGTACTTC.

The chain is built from TRBV7-6 and TRBJ2-1, with a weak D call TRBD2 (6 bases). V lost 3 bases and J 8 bases, leaving 11 bases between the germline ends. The CDR3 totals 13 residues. Per germline, CDR1 SGHVS and CDR2 FNYEAQ. The CDR3 DNA is TGTGCCAGCAGCTTCCCATCGGGAGATGAGCAGTTCTTC. This encodes CASSFPSGDEQFF.

The gene calls are TRBV19 and TRBJ2-7; TRBD2 might be the D (6 bases). Per the germline V gene, CDR1 is LNHDA and CDR2 is SQIVND (reference sequence). The CDR3 loop spans 13 amino acids. V lost 3 bases, J lost 6 bases, and 12 bases lay in between. DNA for the CDR3: TGTGCCAGTAGTATGGAGGGTCTCATCGAGCAGTACTTC. Its protein product is CASSMEGLIEQYF.

The V call is TRBV6-5, the J call TRBJ1-1, with D hard to call. This CDR3 region has 11 residues. Germline CDR1 MNHEY, CDR2 SVGAGI. With 7 bases removed from V and 8 bases from J, the gap between germline ends came to 11 bases. The CDR3 sequence is CASTLGQEAFF. Written as DNA, the CDR3 is TGTGCCAGCACCCTCGGCCAGGAAGCTTTCTTT.

The rearrangement uses TRBV6-5 and TRBJ2-2; D is perhaps TRBD1 (5 bases). Germline loops: CDR1 MNHEY, CDR2 SVGAGI. This CDR3 is 14 amino acids long. V dropped 4 bases and J dropped 1 base, with 7 bases sitting between them. As DNA, the CDR3 is TGTGCCAGCAGTTCCCAGGGGAACACCGGGGAGCTGTTTTTT. This encodes CASSSQGNTGELFF.